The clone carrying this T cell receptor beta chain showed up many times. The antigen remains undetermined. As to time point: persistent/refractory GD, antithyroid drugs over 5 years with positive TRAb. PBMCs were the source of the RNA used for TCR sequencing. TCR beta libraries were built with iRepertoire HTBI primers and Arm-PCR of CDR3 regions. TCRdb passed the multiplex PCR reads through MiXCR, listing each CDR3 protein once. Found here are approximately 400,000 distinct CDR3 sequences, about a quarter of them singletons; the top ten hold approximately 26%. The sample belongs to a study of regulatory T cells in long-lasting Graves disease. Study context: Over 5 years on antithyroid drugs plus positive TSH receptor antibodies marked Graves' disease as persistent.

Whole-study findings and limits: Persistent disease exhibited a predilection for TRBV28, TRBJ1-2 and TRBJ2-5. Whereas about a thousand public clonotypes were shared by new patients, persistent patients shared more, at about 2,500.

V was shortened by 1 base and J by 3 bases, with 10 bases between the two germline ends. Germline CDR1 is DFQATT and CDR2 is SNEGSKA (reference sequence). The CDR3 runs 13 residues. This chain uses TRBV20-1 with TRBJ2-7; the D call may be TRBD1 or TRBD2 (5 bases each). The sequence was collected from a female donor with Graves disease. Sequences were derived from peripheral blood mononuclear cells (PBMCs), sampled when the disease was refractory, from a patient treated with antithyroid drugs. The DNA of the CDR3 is TGCAGTGCTAGAGGGTGGGACCGCTACGAGCAGTACTTC. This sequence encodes CSARGWDRYEQYF.